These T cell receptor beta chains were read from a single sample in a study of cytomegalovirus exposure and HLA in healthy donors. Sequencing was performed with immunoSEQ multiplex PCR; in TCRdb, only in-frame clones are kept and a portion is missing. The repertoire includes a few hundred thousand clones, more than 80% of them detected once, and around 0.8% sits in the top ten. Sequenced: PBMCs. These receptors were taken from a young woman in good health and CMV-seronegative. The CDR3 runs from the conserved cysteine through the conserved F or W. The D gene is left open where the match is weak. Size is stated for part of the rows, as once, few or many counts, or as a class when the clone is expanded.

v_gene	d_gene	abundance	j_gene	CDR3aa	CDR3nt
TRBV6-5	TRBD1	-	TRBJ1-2	CASRNPGQNYGYTF	TGTGCCAGCCGTAACCCGGGACAGAACTATGGCTACACCTTC
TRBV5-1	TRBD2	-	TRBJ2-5	CASSLEGTSGSVGRTQYF	TGCGCCAGCAGCTTGGAGGGGACTAGCGGGAGCGTTGGGCGGACCCAGTACTTC
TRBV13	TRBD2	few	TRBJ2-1	CASSLARTSGNEQFF	TGTGCCAGCAGTTTAGCCCGGACTAGTGGCAATGAGCAGTTCTTC
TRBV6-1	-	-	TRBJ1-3	CASSEQGSPGNTIYF	TGTGCCAGCAGTGAACAGGGCAGCCCTGGAAACACCATATATTTT
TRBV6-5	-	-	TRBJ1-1	CTSSYSARGEAFF	TGTACCAGCAGTTACTCGGCCAGGGGTGAAGCTTTCTTT
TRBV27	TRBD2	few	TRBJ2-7	CASTPRAGGPHEQYF	TGTGCCAGCACCCCGAGAGCGGGAGGGCCCCACGAGCAGTACTTC
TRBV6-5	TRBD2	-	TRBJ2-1	CASSEAGDEQFF	TGTGCCAGCAGTGAAGCGGGAGATGAGCAGTTCTTC
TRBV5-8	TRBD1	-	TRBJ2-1	CASSKDRARANEQFF	TGTGCCAGCAGCAAAGACAGGGCGCGGGCCAATGAGCAGTTCTTC
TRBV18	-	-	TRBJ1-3	CASSSGVSGNTIYF	TGTGCCAGCTCGTCCGGGGTCTCTGGAAACACCATATATTTT
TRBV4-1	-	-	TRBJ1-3	CASSQGGVWGTDGNTIYF	TGCGCCAGCAGCCAAGGCGGAGTGTGGGGCACGGATGGGAACACCATATATTTT
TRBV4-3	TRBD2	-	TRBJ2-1	CASKVEREADEQFF	TGCGCCAGCAAGGTTGAGCGGGAGGCTGATGAGCAGTTCTTC
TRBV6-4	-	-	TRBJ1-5	CASSTGPNQPQHF	TGTGCCAGCAGCACAGGCCCCAATCAGCCCCAGCATTTT
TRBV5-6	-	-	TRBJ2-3	CASSPGGHGGTDTQYF	TGTGCCAGCAGCCCGGGTGGTCACGGGGGCACAGATACGCAGTATTTT
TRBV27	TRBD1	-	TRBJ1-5	CASSPRTGGYSNQPQHF	TGTGCCAGCAGTCCCCGGACAGGCGGCTATAGCAATCAGCCCCAGCATTTT
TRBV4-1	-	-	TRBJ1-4	CASSLTVINEKLFF	TGCGCCAGCAGCCTCACAGTGATTAATGAAAAACTGTTTTTT
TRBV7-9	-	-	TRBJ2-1	CASSLQVDEQFF	TGTGCCAGCAGCTTACAGGTGGATGAGCAGTTCTTC
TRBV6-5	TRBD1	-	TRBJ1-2	CASSYSEGALGYTF	TGTGCCAGCAGTTACTCGGAGGGGGCGCTTGGCTACACCTTC
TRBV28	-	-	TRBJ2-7	CASSLGRFYEQYF	TGTGCCAGCAGTTTAGGCAGGTTCTACGAGCAGTACTTC
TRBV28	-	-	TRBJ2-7	CASSSQGGGTGDEQYF	TGTGCCAGCAGTTCACAGGGTGGAGGAACGGGCGACGAGCAGTACTTC
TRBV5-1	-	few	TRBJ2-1	CASSFGNEQFF	TGCGCCAGCAGCTTCGGGAATGAGCAGTTCTTC
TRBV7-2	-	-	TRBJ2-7	CASSLAKEGYEQYF	TGTGCCAGCAGCTTAGCCAAGGAGGGGTACGAGCAGTACTTC
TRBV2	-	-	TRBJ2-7	CASSGVTGDSYEQYF	TGTGCCAGCAGTGGCGTGACAGGTGACTCCTACGAGCAGTACTTC
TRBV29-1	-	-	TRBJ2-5	CSGWTIQETQYF	TGCAGCGGGTGGACAATACAAGAGACCCAGTACTTC
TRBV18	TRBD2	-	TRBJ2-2	CASSPTSVTGELFF	TGTGCCAGCTCCCCGACTAGCGTCACCGGGGAGCTGTTTTTT
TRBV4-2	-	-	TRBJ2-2	CASSQESLGASNTGELFF	TGTGCCAGCAGCCAAGAATCCCTTGGAGCTTCGAACACCGGGGAGCTGTTTTTT
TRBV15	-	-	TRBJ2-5	CATKQYRDQETQYF	TGTGCCACCAAACAATACAGGGATCAAGAGACCCAGTACTTC
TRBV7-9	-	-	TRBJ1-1	CASRTEDSMNTEAFF	TGTGCCAGCAGAACCGAGGACAGCATGAACACTGAAGCTTTCTTT
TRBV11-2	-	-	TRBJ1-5	CASSSTGGQPQHF	TGTGCCAGCAGTTCCACCGGGGGACAGCCCCAGCATTTT
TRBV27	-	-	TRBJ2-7	CASSSRYEQYF	TGTGCCAGCAGTTCCCGCTACGAGCAGTACTTC
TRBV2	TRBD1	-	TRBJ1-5	CASSGGQGAWQPQHF	TGTGCCAGCAGTGGAGGACAGGGGGCTTGGCAGCCCCAGCATTTT
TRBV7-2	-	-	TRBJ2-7	CASSSSQGHEQYF	TGTGCCAGCAGCTCAAGCCAGGGCCACGAGCAGTACTTC
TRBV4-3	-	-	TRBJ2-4	CASSQTVRDKNIQYF	TGCGCCAGCAGCCAGACAGTGCGGGACAAAAACATTCAGTACTTC
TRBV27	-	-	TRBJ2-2	CASSLETPGNANTGELFF	TGTGCCAGCAGTTTAGAAACCCCGGGAAACGCGAACACCGGGGAGCTGTTTTTT
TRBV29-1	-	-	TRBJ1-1	CSAPPFRVLEGMNTEAFF	TGCAGCGCGCCCCCGTTCCGGGTCCTGGAGGGAATGAACACTGAAGCTTTCTTT
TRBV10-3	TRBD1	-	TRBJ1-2	CAISESTGGTYGYTF	TGTGCCATCAGTGAGTCGACAGGGGGTACCTATGGCTACACCTTC
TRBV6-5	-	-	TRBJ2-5	CASTTTGIGETQYF	TGTGCCAGCACCACGACGGGGATCGGAGAGACCCAGTACTTC
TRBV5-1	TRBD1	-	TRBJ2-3	CASSQGTGQYF	TGCGCCAGCAGCCAGGGGACAGGGCAGTATTTT
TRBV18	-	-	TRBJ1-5	CASSPGVANQPQHF	TGTGCCAGCTCCCCCGGGGTAGCGAATCAGCCCCAGCATTTT
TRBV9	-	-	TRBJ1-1	CASRLAGPDSNTEAFF	TGTGCCAGCAGGCTCGCGGGCCCGGACAGCAACACTGAAGCTTTCTTT
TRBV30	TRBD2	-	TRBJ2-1	CAWSFGLAGGSMGEQFF	TGTGCCTGGAGTTTCGGACTAGCGGGAGGATCCATGGGTGAGCAGTTCTTC
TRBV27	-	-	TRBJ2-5	CASSPLGGETQYF	TGTGCCAGCAGTCCACTTGGAGGGGAGACCCAGTACTTC
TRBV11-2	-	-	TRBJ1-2	CASSLDVAGSGYTF	TGTGCCAGCAGCTTAGACGTGGCGGGGAGCGGCTACACCTTC
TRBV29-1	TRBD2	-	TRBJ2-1	CSVELVTSGRASYNEQFF	TGCAGCGTTGAACTGGTGACTAGCGGGAGAGCAAGTTACAATGAGCAGTTCTTC
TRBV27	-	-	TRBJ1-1	CASSLWGTQHTEAFF	TGTGCCAGCAGTTTATGGGGGACTCAGCACACTGAAGCTTTCTTT
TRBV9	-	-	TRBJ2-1	CASSVVGGHSYNEQFF	TGTGCCAGCAGCGTAGTAGGCGGACACTCCTACAATGAGCAGTTCTTC
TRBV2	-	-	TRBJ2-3	CASIQESGAGDTQYF	TGTGCCAGCATTCAAGAGTCGGGAGCTGGTGATACGCAGTATTTT
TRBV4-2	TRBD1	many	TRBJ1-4	CASSQDHGTGNEKLFF	TGTGCCAGCAGCCAAGATCACGGGACAGGGAATGAAAAACTGTTTTTT
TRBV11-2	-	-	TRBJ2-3	CASSSTSTDTQYF	TGTGCCAGCAGCTCCACTAGCACAGATACGCAGTATTTT
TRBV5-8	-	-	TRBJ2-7	CASSRRDRNPGQYF	TGTGCCAGCAGCCGGCGGGACAGAAACCCGGGGCAGTACTTC
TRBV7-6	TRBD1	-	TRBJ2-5	CASYGTGEETQYF	TGTGCCAGCTACGGGACAGGGGAAGAGACCCAGTACTTC
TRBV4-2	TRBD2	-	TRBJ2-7	CASSQGLASGEQYF	TGTGCCAGCAGCCAGGGACTAGCGTCTGGCGAGCAGTACTTC
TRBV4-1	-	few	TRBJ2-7	CASSPTLGLDEQYF	TGCGCCAGCAGCCCGACCTTGGGGCTAGACGAGCAGTACTTC
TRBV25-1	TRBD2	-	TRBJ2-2	CASSRDGRTNTGELFF	TGTGCCAGCAGTCGAGACGGGAGGACGAACACCGGGGAGCTGTTTTTT